What follows are 21 T cell receptor beta chains derived from one specimen sequenced in a study of response to subunit inactivated influenza vaccine. TCRdb processed the RT-PCR reads anew with MiXCR; each CDR3 protein has one entry. The sample carries around 650,000 distinct CDR3 sequences, approximately 15% recorded once. The material sequenced was PBMCs from blood, taken 11 to 12 days after vaccination. These receptors were obtained from a man aged 50 to 59 who received an inactivated influenza vaccine.

This clonotype has a count of ten or more. The chain employs TRBV5-1 and TRBJ2-7; D is perhaps TRBD2 (5 bases). Germline V gene sequence: CDR1 SGHRS, CDR2 YFSETQ. The CDR3 loop spans 17 amino acids. The V end lost 0 bases, the J end lost 3 bases, and 19 bases lay between the germline ends. The CDR3 nucleotides are TGCGCCAGCAGCTTGGCCTCGGGGAGTCAATCCTTCTACGAGCAGTACTTC. This translates into CASSLASGSQSFYEQYF.

The chain recombines TRBV7-2 with TRBJ2-1; D ambiguous. With 5 bases removed from V and 4 bases from J, the gap between germline ends came to 15 bases. Germline V gene sequence: CDR1 SGHTA, CDR2 FQGNSA. The CDR3 consists of 15 residues. This chain's CDR3 is CASSLSLSVYNEQFF. In DNA form, the CDR3 reads TGTGCCAGCAGCCTGTCCCTCAGTGTTTACAATGAGCAGTTCTTC. The variable domain in full, completed from reference TRBV7-2 and TRBJ2-1, reads GAGVSQSPSNKVTEKGKDVELRCDPISGHTALYWYRQSLGQGLEFLIYFQGNSAPDKSGLPSDRFSAERTGGSVSTLTIQRTQQEDSAVYLCASSLSLSVYNEQFFGPGTRLTVL.

This clonotype has a count of ten or more. The chain employs TRBV9 and TRBJ1-1; D remains ambiguous. The V end lost 0 bases, the J end lost 1 base, and 4 bases lay between the germline ends. Germline loops: CDR1 SGDLS, CDR2 YYNGEE. The CDR3 is made up of 13 amino acids. The CDR3 DNA reads TGTGCCAGCAGCGTAGACGGGAACACTGAAGCTTTCTTT. It specifies CASSVDGNTEAFF. The full variable domain, completed using reference TRBV9 and TRBJ1-1, is DSGVTQTPKHLITATGQRVTLRCSPRSGDLSVYWYQQSLDQGLQFLIQYYNGEERAKGNILERFSAQQFPDLHSELNLSSLELGDSALYFCASSVDGNTEAFFGQGTRLTVV.

This clonotype occurred many times. This chain uses TRBV11-2 with TRBJ2-1; TRBD2 aligns across 9 bases. The germline V gene has CDR1 SGHAT and CDR2 FQNNGV. The trim removed 2 bases at V and 7 bases at J, leaving 3 bases unmatched. The CDR3 contains 14 residues. The CDR3 reads CASSLMTSGNEQFF. The CDR3 DNA sequence: TGTGCCAGCAGCTTAATGACTAGCGGAAATGAGCAGTTCTTC.

This clonotype has more than one count but fewer than ten. This CDR3 reads CASSPGGTSLYNEQFF. DNA for the CDR3: TGTGCCAGCAGCCCAGGGGGGACTAGCCTTTACAATGAGCAGTTCTTC. The chain carries TRBV9 and TRBJ2-1; 9 bases align to TRBD2. Trimming took 4 bases from V and 4 from J; bases not matched to a gene: 9. The CDR3 is 16 residues long. CDR1 and CDR2 from the germline V gene are SGDLS and YYNGEE.

The CDR3 DNA reads TGTGCCAGCAGTTCACCCGGGGCTTCATCGGAGCCCCAGCATTTT. Translated, it gives CASSSPGASSEPQHF. The chain uses TRBV6-2 or TRBV6-3 and TRBJ1-5; D is perhaps TRBD1 (5 bases). The germline V gene has CDR1 MNHEY and CDR2 SVGEGT. Trimming left V 4 bases short and J 8 bases short, with 18 bases between. The CDR3 spans 15 residues.

This clonotype was seen only a few times. The genes are TRBV12-3 or TRBV12-4 and TRBJ2-7; 11 nucleotides line up with TRBD2. CDR3 length: 17 amino acids. V trimming: 2 bases; J trimming: 2 bases; junction bases outside the gene matches: 8. The CDR3 protein is CASSLTSGSEFTYEQYF. The CDR3 DNA reads as TGTGCCAGCAGTTTAACTAGCGGGAGTGAATTCACCTACGAGCAGTACTTC.

DNA for the CDR3: TGTGCCAGCAGCCCTGCAGCAGAGGGCTATGGCTACACCTTC. Its translation is CASSPAAEGYGYTF. This chain joins TRBV11-2 and TRBJ1-2; D not certain. Trimming stripped 5 bases from V and 4 bases from J, with 14 bases between. This CDR3 region has 14 residues. In germline, CDR1 is SGHAT, CDR2 FQNNGV.

This clonotype was counted between two and nine times. The chain joins TRBV5-1 to TRBJ1-5; perhaps TRBD1 as D (5 bases). This CDR3 comprises 14 residues. Germline V lookup: CDR1 SGHRS, CDR2 YFSETQ. V lost 0 bases and J 6 bases, leaving 10 bases between the germline ends. Here the CDR3 DNA reads TGCGCCAGCAGCTTGGATCAGGGTGGTCAGCCCCAGCATTTT. Its translation: CASSLDQGGQPQHF.

This clonotype was observed a handful of times. This chain connects TRBV20-1 to TRBJ2-7, with TRBD1 matching 9 bases. CDR1 and CDR2 from the germline V gene are DFQATT and SNEGSKA (reference sequence). Trimming cost V 2 bases and J 6 bases; bases outside gene matches: 8. CDR3 size: 14 residues. The CDR3 region is CSARSPGTGIEQYF. In DNA form, the CDR3 reads TGCAGTGCTAGATCCCCCGGGACAGGGATCGAGCAGTACTTC.

This clonotype has a handful of counts. This rearrangement joins TRBV2 to TRBJ2-7; possible D gene TRBD2, 6 bases. V lost 5 bases and J lost 6, with 14 bases in between. This CDR3 has 13 residues. CDR1 and CDR2 from the germline V gene are SNHLY and FYNNEI. The DNA of the CDR3 is TGTGCCAGCAGTCACCTGGGAGGTATCGAGCAGTACTTC. Its translation: CASSHLGGIEQYF.

This clonotype was seen a handful of times. The gene calls are TRBV20-1 and TRBJ2-7; 9 bases line up with TRBD1. This CDR3 is 16 amino acids long. With V trimmed by 3 bases and J by 3 bases, 12 bases remained unmatched. Germline V lookup: CDR1 DFQATT, CDR2 SNEGSKA (reference sequence). The CDR3: CSASSLSRQGVYEQYF. In nucleotides, the CDR3 is TGCAGTGCTAGTTCCCTTTCCAGACAGGGGGTCTACGAGCAGTACTTC.

The chain joins TRBV29-1 to TRBJ2-5; 7 bases agree with TRBD2. With V trimmed by 1 base and J by 5 bases, 10 bases remained unmatched. The CDR3 loop spans 15 amino acids. Germline assignment: CDR1 SQVTM and CDR2 ANQGSEA. CDR3 loop: CSVEGSSGELETQYF. CDR3 coding DNA: TGCAGCGTTGAAGGGTCAAGCGGGGAGCTGGAGACCCAGTACTTC.

This clonotype was counted only a few times. The chain has TRBV9 and TRBJ2-3; 14 bases fit TRBD2. CDR3 length: 17 amino acids. Germline V gives CDR1 SGDLS, CDR2 YYNGEE. The trim removed 0 bases at V and 5 bases at J, leaving 5 bases unmatched. The CDR3 DNA sequence: TGTGCCAGCAGCGTAGAAGGGACTAGCGGGAGTAAAGATACGCAGTATTTT. Its translation: CASSVEGTSGSKDTQYF.

The chain carries TRBV6-1 and TRBJ2-2; D unclear. This CDR3 contains 14 residues. Germline-derived CDR1 and CDR2 are MNHNS and SASEGT. Trimming removed 6 bases from V and 0 bases from J, with 8 bases in between. The CDR3 DNA reads as TGTGCCAGCAGCCAGCTTGCGAACACCGGGGAGCTGTTTTTT. As protein: CASSQLANTGELFF.

This rearrangement joins TRBV9 to TRBJ2-1; D is ambiguous. Germline CDR1 SGDLS, CDR2 YYNGEE. The CDR3 loop spans 13 amino acids. The V gene lost 0 bases and the J gene lost 7 bases, with 8 bases spanning the gap. This chain's CDR3 is CASSVGSTNEQFF. CDR3 sequence (DNA): TGTGCCAGCAGCGTAGGTTCCACGAATGAGCAGTTCTTC.

The table lists this clonotype with a few counts. The chain uses TRBV6-2 or TRBV6-3 and TRBJ2-5; no firm D call. This CDR3 has 12 amino acids. Germline CDR1 reads MNHEY; CDR2 reads SVGEGT. The V gene lost 4 bases and the J gene lost 5 bases, with 8 bases spanning the gap. The CDR3 loop reads CASSFSPETQYF. CDR3 nucleotides: TGTGCCAGCAGTTTCTCACCGGAGACCCAGTACTTC.

This clonotype was seen only a few times. The chain couples TRBV7-8 to TRBJ2-5; D is ambiguous. Germline V gene sequence: CDR1 SGHVS, CDR2 FQNEAQ. Trimming took 3 bases from V and 2 from J, leaving 13 bases between them. The CDR3 covers 15 residues. CDR3 in amino acids: CASSLVLRKQETQYF. The CDR3 coding sequence is TGTGCCAGCAGCTTGGTACTTCGTAAACAAGAGACCCAGTACTTC.

This clonotype appeared a few times. V usage is TRBV20-1 and J usage is TRBJ2-1; D is undetermined. The CDR3 is 10 residues long. Germline V gives CDR1 DFQATT, CDR2 SNEGSKA (reference sequence). With 6 bases removed from V and 7 bases from J, the gap between germline ends came to 7 bases. The CDR3 coding sequence is TGCAGTGCAGCCCGGAATGAGCAGTTCTTC. It specifies CSAARNEQFF.

The chain couples TRBV28 to TRBJ2-7; 10 positions match TRBD1. V gave up 6 bases and J gave up 4 bases; unmatched junction bases: 9. From germline, CDR1 is MDHEN and CDR2 SYDVKM. The length of the CDR3 is 15 residues. CDR3 protein: CASSPGTGVAYEQYF. The DNA for the CDR3 is TGTGCCAGCAGCCCCGGGACAGGGGTGGCGTACGAGCAGTACTTC.

This clonotype has a handful of counts. V usage is TRBV7-2 and J usage is TRBJ2-1; TRBD2 matches 10 bases. With V trimmed by 1 base and J by 5 bases, 8 bases remained unmatched. CDR3 size: 17 residues. From germline, CDR1 is SGHTA and CDR2 FQGNSA. In DNA form, the CDR3 reads TGTGCCAGCAGCTTAGAGCGGACTAGCGGCTGGGACAATGAGCAGTTCTTC. It specifies CASSLERTSGWDNEQFF. Full variable domain (rest looked up from reference TRBV7-2 and TRBJ2-1): GAGVSQSPSNKVTEKGKDVELRCDPISGHTALYWYRQSLGQGLEFLIYFQGNSAPDKSGLPSDRFSAERTGGSVSTLTIQRTQQEDSAVYLCASSLERTSGWDNEQFFGPGTRLTVL.